These 28 T cell receptor beta chains originate from one sample sequenced in a study of T cell responses to AZD1222 COVID-19 vaccine. This table comes from immunoSEQ multiplex PCR, and its TCRdb copy is limited to in-frame clones, with some not included. The table has 90,000 to 95,000 clones, approximately 91% seen once. The sample here was peripheral blood, taken on day 0 of AZD1222 vaccination. The receptors stem from an adult in good health.

The chain is built from TRBV15 and TRBJ1-1, with TRBD1 identical over 12 bases. This CDR3 contains 17 residues. The V and J ends lost 1 base and 4 bases, in that order; junction bases with no gene match: 7. CDR1 LNHNV and CDR2 YYDKDF come from the germline V gene (reference sequence). In nucleotides, the CDR3 is TGTGCCACCAGCAGAGCCCGGGACAGGGGGCGCGGCACTGAAGCTTTCTTT. Its protein product is CATSRARDRGRGTEAFF.

This clone has more than one count but fewer than ten. The rearrangement links TRBV27 to TRBJ2-5; D is possibly TRBD1 or TRBD2 (5 bases each). CDR3 length: 13 amino acids. From germline, CDR1 is MNHEY and CDR2 SMNVEV (reference sequence). Trimming removed 4 bases at V and 7 bases at J, with 13 bases between. The CDR3 DNA sequence: TGTGCCAGCAGTTCCGGGACCCTCGGGACCCAGTACTTC. Residues: CASSSGTLGTQYF.

V usage is TRBV6-4 and J usage is TRBJ2-3; D is undetermined. V lost 3 bases to trimming and J lost 6 bases, with 10 bases between them. There are 13 residues in the CDR3. Looked up from germline, CDR1 is MRHNA and CDR2 is SNTAGT. The CDR3 is CASSERSSDTQYF. The CDR3 region has the DNA TGTGCCAGCAGTGAGAGGTCCTCGGATACGCAGTATTTT.

The chain carries TRBV3-1 (or the pseudogene TRBV3-2) and TRBJ2-1; 8 bases align to TRBD2. The CDR3 contains 16 residues. Per the germline V gene, CDR1 is LGHDT and CDR2 is YNNKEL (reference sequence). With V trimmed by 3 bases and J by 8 bases, 12 bases remained unmatched. CDR3 nucleotides: TGTGCCAGCAGCCAGCTCTCTGGCGGGGGGACCCATGAGCAGTTCTTC. Translated, it gives CASSQLSGGGTHEQFF.

The rearrangement links TRBV4-2 to TRBJ1-2; D is perhaps TRBD1 (6 bases). The V end was cut by 0 bases, the J end by 4 bases, with 9 bases between. Looked up from germline, CDR1 is LGHNA and CDR2 is YNFKEQ. The CDR3 extends over 14 amino acids. DNA for the CDR3: TGTGCCAGCAGCCAAGAGGGGGCGGGCTATGGCTACACCTTC. This codes for CASSQEGAGYGYTF.

CDR3 protein: CASRDYNEQFF. The CDR3 DNA reads TGTGCCAGCCGGGACTACAATGAGCAGTTCTTC. This sequence joins TRBV12-3 or TRBV12-4 and TRBJ2-1, with D perhaps matching TRBD2 (5 bases). V lost 8 bases to trimming and J lost 3 bases, with 5 bases between them. The CDR3 sequence is 11 residues long.

V is TRBV4-1 and J is TRBJ1-5, with TRBD1 matching 7 bases. CDR1 MGHRA and CDR2 YSYEKL come from the germline V gene. This CDR3 is 17 amino acids long. V shed 0 bases, J shed 0 bases, and the junction held 5 bases outside the gene matches. In DNA form, the CDR3 reads TGCGCCAGCAGCCAAGATCGTGGGACAGATAGCAATCAGCCCCAGCATTTT. Protein product: CASSQDRGTDSNQPQHF.

The V gene is TRBV18, the J gene TRBJ2-7, with unresolved D. The CDR3 contains 13 residues. V was clipped by 5 bases and J by 2 bases, with 10 bases between them. Germline V lookup: CDR1 KGHSH, CDR2 LQKENI. The CDR3 DNA reads as TGTGCCAGCTCAAAAGCAGCCGCCTACGAGCAGTACTTC. Amino acid sequence: CASSKAAAYEQYF.

V gene TRBV5-1 combines with J gene TRBJ1-1; D unresolved. The V end lost 3 bases, the J end lost 0 bases, and 6 bases lay between the germline ends. This CDR3 has 13 amino acids. Looked up from germline, CDR1 is SGHRS and CDR2 is YFSETQ. The CDR3 region is CASSSALNTEAFF. The DNA of the CDR3 is TGCGCCAGCAGCTCCGCATTGAACACTGAAGCTTTCTTT.

The gene calls are TRBV7-3 and TRBJ2-1; a possible D gene is TRBD2 (5 bases). Germline CDR1 SGHTA, CDR2 FQGTGA. The CDR3 length is 13 residues. V gave up 4 bases and J gave up 7 bases, with 11 bases separating them. Here the CDR3 reads CASSSGMGNEQFF. The CDR3 DNA sequence: TGTGCCAGCAGCTCGGGGATGGGGAATGAGCAGTTCTTC.

This chain connects TRBV5-6 to TRBJ1-2; D is unresolved. Germline CDR1 is SGHDT and CDR2 is YYEEEE. The CDR3 loop spans 14 amino acids. Trimming took 2 bases from V and 4 from J, leaving 12 bases between them. CDR3 region: CASSFRTTGYGYTF. CDR3 DNA sequence: TGTGCCAGCAGCTTTAGGACGACGGGCTATGGCTACACCTTC.

The V and J genes are TRBV24-1 and TRBJ1-5; 8 bases map to TRBD1. The V gene end was trimmed by 8 bases and the J gene end by 6 bases; junction bases not matched to a gene: 14. The CDR3 runs 16 residues. Germline V gene data show CDR1 as KGHDR and CDR2 as SFDVKD. CDR3 sequence reads: CATTMDPGDRSQPQHF. CDR3 DNA: TGTGCCACCACCATGGATCCGGGGGACAGGAGTCAGCCCCAGCATTTT.

The V call is TRBV30, the J call TRBJ1-1, with TRBD1 as a possible D gene (6 bases). Germline CDR1 and CDR2: GTSNPN and SVGIG (reference sequence). V lost 0 bases to trimming and J lost 1 base, with 9 bases between them. This CDR3 is 14 amino acids long. CDR3 sequence reads: CAWSVGGGNTEAFF. As DNA, the CDR3 is TGTGCCTGGAGTGTAGGGGGAGGGAACACTGAAGCTTTCTTT.

The chain couples TRBV19 to TRBJ1-2; 9 nucleotides align to TRBD1. The CDR3 consists of 17 residues. V dropped 4 bases and J dropped 4; count of bases not matched to a gene: 13. CDR1 is LNHDA and CDR2 is SQIVND in the germline V gene (reference sequence). CDR3 nucleotides: TGTGCCAGTAGTAATACACTCCGGACAGGGGAGGCCTATGGCTACACCTTC. Its protein is CASSNTLRTGEAYGYTF.

CDR3 protein: CASSPDTDTQYF. CDR3 nucleotide sequence: TGTGCCAGCAGCCCGGACACAGATACGCAGTATTTT. The rearrangement links TRBV7-3 to TRBJ2-3; D remains ambiguous. The CDR3 spans 12 residues. From germline, CDR1 is SGHTA and CDR2 FQGTGA. V gave up 5 bases and J gave up 2 bases, with 5 bases separating them.

The J gene is TRBJ2-5, the V gene TRBV5-1, with D tentatively TRBD1 (5 bases). The CDR3 covers 14 residues. Trimming took off 4 bases at V and 5 bases at J, with 15 bases between the two ends. The V gene's germline CDR1 is SGHRS and CDR2 YFSETQ. The CDR3, as DNA: TGCGCCAGCAGCCAGCCAGGGCTGGGGGAGACCCAGTACTTC. Translating gives CASSQPGLGETQYF.

The chain combines TRBV6-5 with TRBJ1-4; D gene ambiguous. The CDR3 length is 15 residues. V was cut by 7 bases and J by 0 bases, with 12 bases left in between. Germline V lookup: CDR1 MNHEY, CDR2 SVGAGI. Written as DNA, the CDR3 is TGTGCCAGCATTTCCTCCGGGGCAACTAATGAAAAACTGTTTTTT. This sequence encodes CASISSGATNEKLFF.

V gene TRBV6-5 combines with J gene TRBJ1-2; D might be TRBD1 (6 bases). V was cut by 6 bases and J by 5 bases, with 13 bases left in between. The CDR3 has 13 amino acids. Per the germline V gene, CDR1 is MNHEY and CDR2 is SVGAGI. In nucleotides, the CDR3 is TGTGCCAGCAGCGATGCAGGGGATTATGGCTACACCTTC. Residues: CASSDAGDYGYTF.

The chain links TRBV2 to TRBJ1-5; D remains unclear. Germline CDR1 and CDR2: SNHLY and FYNNEI. The CDR3 covers 14 residues. V was pared by 6 bases and J by 5 bases, with 14 bases between. The CDR3 nucleotides read TGTGCCAGCAGGGGTACGACCACGCATCAGCCCCAGCATTTT. It is translated as CASRGTTTHQPQHF.

V and J are TRBV6-5 and TRBJ2-7, with 7 bases matching TRBD1. The CDR3 covers 15 residues. Germline CDR1 MNHEY, CDR2 SVGAGI. V lost 2 bases and J lost 4; bases outside the gene matches: 8. In nucleotides, the CDR3 is TGTGCCAGCAGTTACCGGGACAGCGGCTCTTACGAGCAGTACTTC. It specifies CASSYRDSGSYEQYF.

V usage is TRBV12-3 or TRBV12-4 and J usage is TRBJ1-5, with D uncertain. The ends were cut back, 5 bases at V and 4 bases at J, with 9 bases in the middle. The CDR3 totals 13 residues. The CDR3 nucleotides read TGTGCCAGCAGTATGGCAGAGAATCAGCCCCAGCATTTT. Translating it yields CASSMAENQPQHF.

This sequence joins TRBV9 and TRBJ2-2; 7 nucleotides align to TRBD1. The germline V gene has CDR1 SGDLS and CDR2 YYNGEE. V was clipped by 1 base and J by 5 bases; unmatched bases: 8. This CDR3 is built from 16 residues. The CDR3 sequence: CASSVNAQGITGELFF. The CDR3 DNA is TGTGCCAGCAGCGTAAATGCACAGGGGATTACCGGGGAGCTGTTTTTT.

V gene TRBV19 combines with J gene TRBJ1-2; D ambiguous. The CDR3 totals 12 residues. Germline V CDR1 and CDR2: LNHDA, SQIVND (reference sequence). V gave up 5 bases and J gave up 8 bases, with 12 bases separating them. The CDR3 here is CASSYLSRGYTF. The CDR3 DNA is TGTGCCAGTAGTTACCTGTCGAGGGGCTACACCTTC.

The chain recombines TRBV11-2 with TRBJ2-5; D is possibly TRBD1 or TRBD2 (6 bases each). This CDR3 comprises 12 residues. The germline CDR1 and CDR2 sequences are SGHAT and FQNNGV. V lost 6 bases and J 5 bases, leaving 10 bases between the germline ends. The CDR3 reads CASRGGRETQYF. DNA of the CDR3: TGTGCCAGCAGAGGGGGGCGGGAGACCCAGTACTTC.

The chain recombines TRBV12-3 or TRBV12-4 with TRBJ1-2; tentatively, D is TRBD1 (5 bases). This CDR3 contains 12 residues. V lost 1 base and J lost 8, with 8 bases in between. The CDR3 nucleotides read TGTGCCAGCAGTTTAGTGGGGGAAGGCTACACCTTC. Translation: CASSLVGEGYTF.

CDR3 nucleotides: TGTGCCAGCAGCGTTCAAGGGGCACTCAATGAAAAACTGTTTTTT. It is translated as CASSVQGALNEKLFF. V is TRBV9 and J is TRBJ1-4; D might be TRBD1 (5 bases). The germline V and J ends were trimmed by 2 bases and 5 bases, with 13 bases remaining between them. The germline CDR1 and CDR2 sequences are SGDLS and YYNGEE. CDR3 length: 15 residues.

V and J are TRBV4-2 and TRBJ1-3; TRBD1 matches at 7 bases. Trimming removed 0 bases from V and 0 bases from J; junction bases left unmatched: 8. The CDR3 length is 18 residues. From germline, CDR1 is LGHNA and CDR2 YNFKEQ. In nucleotides, the CDR3 is TGTGCCAGCAGCCAAGATGAGAGACAGGGTTACTCTGGAAACACCATATATTTT. Protein: CASSQDERQGYSGNTIYF.

This sequence joins TRBV3-1 (or the pseudogene TRBV3-2) and TRBJ1-1, with a weak D call TRBD1 (5 bases). This CDR3 contains 15 residues. V gave up 0 bases and J gave up 5 bases, with 13 bases separating them. The germline gives CDR1 LGHDT, CDR2 YNNKEL (reference sequence). CDR3 DNA: TGTGCCAGCAGCCAAGATGGGAGGGACGGGACTGAAGCTTTCTTT. Translated: CASSQDGRDGTEAFF.